The sequence of this T cell receptor beta chain was determined in a study of post-analysis software for immune sequencing data. General study points: Several TRBV segments occurring more often in patients than controls included TRBV5-6, TRBV5-1 and TRBV20-1. For normalized Chao1 diversity, multiple sclerosis patients scored significantly lower than controls did.

Unique molecular identifiers were carried by the TCR beta cDNA libraries. T cells numbering roughly 1 to 10 million yielded 500,000 to 550,000 cDNA molecules. Via MiXCR, TCRdb re-called the PCR reads, giving one row per CDR3 protein. The data show about 540,000 distinct CDR3 sequences, 30% to 40% seen once. On this clonotype itself: As yet, its antigen is unknown.

The CDR3 consists of 18 residues. V shed 1 base, J shed 1 base, and the junction held 6 bases outside the gene matches. The chain is built from TRBV12-3 or TRBV12-4 and TRBJ2-6; 8 bases agree with TRBD1. The receptor's source is a girl aged 2-17 years with multiple sclerosis. The sample comprised blood. As DNA, the CDR3 is TGTGCCAGCAGTTTAGTTCAGGGGGCAGGATCTGGGGCCAACGTCCTGACTTTC. Protein: CASSLVQGAGSGANVLTF.